This T cell receptor (beta chain) was retrieved from a study of shared clonotypes between healthy human individuals. To note about this clone: Its antigen is as yet unknown.

Points from the study as a whole: The study sampled only blood, and tissue repertoires likely differ.

This table comes from immunoSEQ multiplex PCR, and its TCRdb copy is limited to in-frame clones, with some not included. The sample carries about 2.4 million clones, 90% to 95% recorded once. Sequencing input: naive CD4+ T cells from PBMCs. Documented subset: CD45RA+ positively selected. The receptor comes from a young man in good health. Some clones in this sample may be carry-over from other donors' samples.

The CDR3 DNA reads TGTGCCAGCAGCACGGGACAGGGGGCGGAGACCCAGTACTTC. Protein sequence: CASSTGQGAETQYF. The chain recombines TRBV11-2 with TRBJ2-5, with 12 bases aligning to TRBD1. The length of the CDR3 is 14 residues. Germline V gives CDR1 SGHAT, CDR2 FQNNGV. The junction had 3 bases not matched to a gene; V was cut back by 5 bases and J by 5 bases.